This entry features one T cell receptor (beta chain) sequence. Its antigen is as yet unknown. This sample is drawn from a study of T cell repertoires in cytomegalovirus infection. In the study overall: Public TCR beta signature analysis indicated the presence of both CMV infection and matching HLA type. Study-level results: Cumulative frequency of public TCR beta families picked out carriers of CMV plus the relevant HLA. The study found HLA-C-restricted CMV-specific TCR beta clonotypes dominating the ex vivo response.

Each CDR3 protein gets one entry after TCRdb re-called the reads with MiXCR. The table lists almost 550,000 distinct CDR3 sequences, more than 15% of them singletons, with roughly a quarter in the top ten. Sequenced material: CD8+ T cells from PBMCs. The receptor was isolated from a human donor in good health (CMV status not recorded). Some clones in this sample may be carry-over from other donors' samples.

The CDR3 loop reads CASSPFPPESSYNEQFF. CDR3 nucleotide sequence: TGTGCCAGCAGCCCCTTCCCCCCAGAGAGCTCCTACAATGAGCAGTTCTTC. This rearrangement joins TRBV28 to TRBJ2-1; no definite D call. The germline gives CDR1 MDHEN, CDR2 SYDVKM. The CDR3 is 17 residues long. Trimming cost V 6 bases and J 0 bases, with 18 bases left between them.